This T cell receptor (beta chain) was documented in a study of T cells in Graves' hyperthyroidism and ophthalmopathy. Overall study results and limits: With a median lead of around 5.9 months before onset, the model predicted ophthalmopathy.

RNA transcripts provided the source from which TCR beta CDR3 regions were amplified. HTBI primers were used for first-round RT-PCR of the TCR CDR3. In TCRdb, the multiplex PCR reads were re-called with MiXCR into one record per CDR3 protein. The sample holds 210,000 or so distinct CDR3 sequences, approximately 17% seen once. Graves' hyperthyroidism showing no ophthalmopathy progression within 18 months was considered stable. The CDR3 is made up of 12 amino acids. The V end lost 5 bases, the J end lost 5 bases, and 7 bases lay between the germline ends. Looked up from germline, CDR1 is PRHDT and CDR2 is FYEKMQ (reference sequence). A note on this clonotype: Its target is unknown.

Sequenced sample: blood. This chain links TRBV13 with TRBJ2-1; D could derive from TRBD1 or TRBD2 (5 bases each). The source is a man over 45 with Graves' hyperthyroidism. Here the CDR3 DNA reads TGTGCCAGCAGCCGGGACCACAATGAGCAGTTCTTC. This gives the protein CASSRDHNEQFF.